The source of this T cell receptor (beta chain) is a study of cytomegalovirus exposure and HLA in healthy donors. The germline V gene encodes CDR1 SGHTS and CDR2 YDEGEE. The V and J ends lost 0 bases and 7 bases respectively, with 10 bases between them. The CDR3 spans 14 residues. Findings of the study overall: Altogether, 150 to 200 TCR beta chains were recorded as cytomegalovirus-associated. Researchers left out some V segments, among them TRBV6-2 and TRBV6-3, as indistinguishable. The authors later found most CMV-associated TCR beta chains appeared HLA-restricted. Available immune exposure information covered CMV serostatus only.

As for this clone: Its antigen is undetermined.

Use of 60 Vbeta and 13 Jbeta primers characterized the PCR. The repertoire was sequenced with immunoSEQ multiplex PCR; TCRdb's copy has only in-frame clones and lacks some. The table has approximately 100,000 clones, around 85% seen once. V and J are TRBV5-8 and TRBJ1-4; no clear D gene. The TCR sequence derives from a man aged 35 to 55 in good health and CMV-seropositive. Input material: PBMCs. CDR3 in DNA: TGTGCCAGCAGCTTGGGGCAAACGGGTGAAAAACTGTTTTTT. Residues: CASSLGQTGEKLFF. Combining the CDR3 with reference TRBV5-8 and TRBJ1-4 gives the whole variable domain EAGVTQSPTHLIKTRGQQATLRCSPISGHTSVYWYQQALGLGLQFLLWYDEGEERNRGNFPPRFSGRQFPNYSSELNVNALELEDSALYLCASSLGQTGEKLFFGSGTQLSVL.